Presented here are 5 T cell receptor beta chains from one specimen sequenced in a study of shared clonotypes between healthy human individuals (TCRdb year 2020). The receptor library was made with the immunoSEQ multiplex PCR assay. TCRdb holds this immuneACCESS table with in-frame rearrangements only. Some clones are missing; in checked studies, unresolved V genes explain under half, and the rest has no known cause. The sample table contains over 2 million clones; only one count was recorded for roughly 90% of them. The ten top clones hold 0.37% of the sample. The specimen sequenced was naive CD4+ T cells from PBMCs. The sample's cell subset or site, from its label and the paper: CD45RA+ positively selected. The receptors here all came from a man younger than 30 in good health. Some clones in this sample may be carry-over from other donors' samples.

CDR3 sequence (DNA): TGTGCCAGCAGCCCCAGGGCCGGCGCAGGGGGCGCGATGGACGAGCAGTACTTC. It specifies CASSPRAGAGGAMDEQYF. This sequence joins TRBV7-8 and TRBJ2-7; 8 bases fit TRBD1. V lost 5 bases to trimming and J lost 5 bases; unmatched junction nucleotides: 20. CDR3 length: 18 residues. Germline CDR1 SGHVS, CDR2 FQNEAQ.

The sample holds a few counts of this clone. V usage is TRBV29-1 and J usage is TRBJ1-1; D unresolved. CDR1 is SQVTM and CDR2 is ANQGSEA in the germline V gene. V lost 0 bases and J lost 4, with 3 bases in between. This CDR3 is built from 11 residues. The CDR3 reads CSVEDPTEAFF. Here the CDR3 DNA reads TGCAGCGTTGAAGACCCCACTGAAGCTTTCTTT.

On this clone: Other nucleotide sequences from this sample produce the same CDR3. The V call is TRBV5-1, the J call TRBJ1-3, with a possible D match to TRBD1 (5 bases). This CDR3 comprises 14 residues. Trimming shortened V by 1 base and J by 1 base, and 6 bases separated the two germline ends. Germline V CDR1 and CDR2: SGHRS, YFSETQ. CDR3 protein: CASSLQGSGNTIYF. The CDR3 coding sequence is TGCGCCAGCAGCTTGCAGGGTTCTGGAAACACCATATATTTT.

The chain has TRBV27 and TRBJ1-2, with D unclear. This CDR3 spans 13 amino acids. Trimming pared 3 bases from V and 3 bases from J, leaving 8 bases between. CDR1 and CDR2 (germline): MNHEY, SMNVEV (reference sequence). Written as DNA, the CDR3 is TGTGCCAGCAGTTTCGAGGGTTACTATGGCTACACCTTC. Its translation: CASSFEGYYGYTF.

The chain has TRBV18 and TRBJ1-5, with TRBD1 matching 7 bases. With 2 bases clipped from V and 1 base from J, the junction kept 5 bases outside the gene matches. The CDR3 runs to 16 residues. Per the germline V gene, CDR1 is KGHSH and CDR2 is LQKENI. The CDR3 loop reads CASSPSTGESNQPQHF. The CDR3 DNA follows: TGTGCCAGCTCACCATCAACAGGGGAGAGCAATCAGCCCCAGCATTTT.